The clone carrying this T cell receptor beta chain was counted many times. What it recognizes is unknown. Trimming removed 10 bases at V and 0 bases at J, with 10 bases between. Germline CDR1 and CDR2: MNHEY and SVGAGI. There are 13 residues in the CDR3. This record comes from a study of breast tumors, draining lymph nodes, adjacent tissues. The study, taken as a whole, reports: The data were judged consistent with most tumor T cells coming from lymph node and expanding in tumor. Luminal-like breast cancer showed significantly higher tumor–nontumor repertoire similarity than basal-like. Data only fit, rather than demonstrated, lymph node origin of most tumor T cells.

TCRdb itself ran the multiplex PCR reads through MiXCR, one entry per CDR3 protein. The sample has tens of thousands of distinct CDR3 sequences, 25% to 35% seen once. The specimen sequenced was breast tumor tissue. This TCR was recovered from a female donor with breast cancer. Some clones in this sample may be carry-over from other donors' samples. V gene TRBV6-5 combines with J gene TRBJ1-5; D not resolved. CDR3 in DNA: TGTGCCACCGGAGACGGTAGCAATCAGCCCCAGCATTTT. This sequence encodes CATGDGSNQPQHF.